This TCR beta chain appears in the sequencing data of a study of cytomegalovirus exposure and HLA in healthy donors. There are 16 residues in the CDR3. Germline-derived CDR1 and CDR2 are LNHNV and YYDKDF (reference sequence). Trimming took 0 bases from V and 5 from J; bases not matched to a gene: 4. Notes on the study in general: In vitro work confirmed that a few CMV-associated chains recognize CMV antigens.

Comments on this clone: Its antigen is currently unknown.

The primer mix had 60 Vbeta and 13 Jbeta primers. Profiled with immunoSEQ multiplex PCR; TCRdb holds only in-frame clones, not every one. Of 90,000 to 140,000 clones in the sample, roughly 80% were seen once. The TCR sequence derives from a man in his thirties or forties in good health and CMV-seropositive. V is TRBV15 and J is TRBJ1-5; 10 positions match TRBD1. Sequencing was performed on PBMCs. CDR3 in amino acids: CATSRDYGQGDQPQHF. The CDR3 coding sequence is TGTGCCACCAGCAGAGATTATGGACAGGGGGATCAGCCCCAGCATTTT.